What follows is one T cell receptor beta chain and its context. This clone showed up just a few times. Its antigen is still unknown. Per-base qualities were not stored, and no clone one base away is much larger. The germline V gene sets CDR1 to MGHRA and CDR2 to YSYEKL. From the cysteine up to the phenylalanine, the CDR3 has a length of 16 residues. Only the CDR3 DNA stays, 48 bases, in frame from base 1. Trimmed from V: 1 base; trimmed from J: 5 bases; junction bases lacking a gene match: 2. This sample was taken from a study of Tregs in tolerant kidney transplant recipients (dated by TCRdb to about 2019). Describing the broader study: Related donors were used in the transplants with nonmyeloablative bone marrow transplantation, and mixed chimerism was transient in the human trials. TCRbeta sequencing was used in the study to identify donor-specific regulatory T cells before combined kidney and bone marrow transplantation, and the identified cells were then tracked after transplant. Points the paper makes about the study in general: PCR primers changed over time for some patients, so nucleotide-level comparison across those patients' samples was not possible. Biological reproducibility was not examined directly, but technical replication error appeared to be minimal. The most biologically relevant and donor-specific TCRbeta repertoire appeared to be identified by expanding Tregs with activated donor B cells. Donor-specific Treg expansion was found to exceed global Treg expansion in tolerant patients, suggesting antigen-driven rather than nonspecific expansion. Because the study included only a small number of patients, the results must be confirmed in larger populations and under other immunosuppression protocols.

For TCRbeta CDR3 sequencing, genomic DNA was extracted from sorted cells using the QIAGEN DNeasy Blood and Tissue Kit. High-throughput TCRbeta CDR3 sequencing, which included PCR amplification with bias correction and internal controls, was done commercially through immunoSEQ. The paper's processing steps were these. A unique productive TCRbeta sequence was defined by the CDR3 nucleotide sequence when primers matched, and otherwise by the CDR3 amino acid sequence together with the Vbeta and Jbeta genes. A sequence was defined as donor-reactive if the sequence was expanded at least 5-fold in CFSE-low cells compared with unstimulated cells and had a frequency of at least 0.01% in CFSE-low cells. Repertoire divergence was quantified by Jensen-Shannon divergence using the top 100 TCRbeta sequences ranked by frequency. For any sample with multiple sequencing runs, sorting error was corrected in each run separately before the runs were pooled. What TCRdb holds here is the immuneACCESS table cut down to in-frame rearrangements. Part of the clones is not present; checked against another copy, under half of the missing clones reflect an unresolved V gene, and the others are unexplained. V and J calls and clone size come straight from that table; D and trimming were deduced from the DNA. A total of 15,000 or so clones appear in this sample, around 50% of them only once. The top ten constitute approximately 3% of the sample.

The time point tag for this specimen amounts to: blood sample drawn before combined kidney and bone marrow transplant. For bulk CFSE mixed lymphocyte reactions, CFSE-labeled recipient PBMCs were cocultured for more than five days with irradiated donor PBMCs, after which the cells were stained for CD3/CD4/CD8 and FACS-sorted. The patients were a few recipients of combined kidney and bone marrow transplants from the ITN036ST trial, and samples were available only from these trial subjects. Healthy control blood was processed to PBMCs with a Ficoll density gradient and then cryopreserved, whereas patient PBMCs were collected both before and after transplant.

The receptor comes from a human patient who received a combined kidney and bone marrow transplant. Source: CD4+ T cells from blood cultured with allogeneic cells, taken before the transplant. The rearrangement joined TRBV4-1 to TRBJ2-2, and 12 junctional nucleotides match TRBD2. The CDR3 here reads CASSQGGTSGTGELFF. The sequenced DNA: TGCGCCAGCAGCCAAGGTGGGACTAGCGGGACCGGGGAGCTGTTTTTT.